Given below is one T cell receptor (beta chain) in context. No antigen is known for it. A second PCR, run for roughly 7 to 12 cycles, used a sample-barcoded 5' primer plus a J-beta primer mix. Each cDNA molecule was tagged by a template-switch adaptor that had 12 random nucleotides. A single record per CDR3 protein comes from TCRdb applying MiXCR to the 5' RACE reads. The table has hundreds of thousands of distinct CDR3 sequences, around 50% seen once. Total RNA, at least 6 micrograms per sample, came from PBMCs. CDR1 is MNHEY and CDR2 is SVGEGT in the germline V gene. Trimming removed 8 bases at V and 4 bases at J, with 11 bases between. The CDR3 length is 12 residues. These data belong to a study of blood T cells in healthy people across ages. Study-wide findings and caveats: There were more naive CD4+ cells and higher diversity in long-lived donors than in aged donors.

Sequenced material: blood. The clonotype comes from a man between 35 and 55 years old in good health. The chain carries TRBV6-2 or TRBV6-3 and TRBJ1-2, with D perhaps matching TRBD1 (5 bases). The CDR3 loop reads CASRDRTYGYTF. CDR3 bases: TGTGCCAGCCGAGACAGAACCTATGGCTACACCTTC.